Described below is a single T cell receptor (beta chain) sequence and its context. Its antigen remains undetermined. Base-call qualities are not available, and no considerably larger clone is one nucleotide away. These data originate in a study of vaccination and CD4 T cells after COVID-19 (dated by TCRdb to the early 2020s). Context from the whole study: Every convalescent patient had a positive nasal swab PCR test for SARS-CoV-2, with mild disease in about 9 patients and severe disease in one. For stimulating the cultures, overlapping spike peptide pools were used, derived from SARS-CoV-2 as well as from the common cold coronaviruses HCoV-NL63, HCoV-OC43 and HCoV-229E. In ten to eleven COVID-19 convalescent patients and a few infection-naive healthy vaccine recipients, researchers compared the spike-specific CD4+ TCR repertoire from before mRNA vaccination with the repertoire from after. As controls, cultures received a CEFX viral epitope pool (the positive control), an HIV-1 Nef peptide pool (the negative control), or no peptide at all. Post-vaccine blood samples were taken a median of roughly 75 days after the second vaccine dose, with a range of roughly 14 to 250 days. Post-COVID blood samples were collected from convalescent patients a median of roughly 100 days after diagnosis, with a range of roughly 30 to 170 days. In the convalescent cohort there were six males and four females, among whom were two Hispanic individuals, seven Caucasians, two Asians and one multiracial person. Each participant got two doses of either the Pfizer-BioNTech BNT162b2 vaccine (n=8) or the Moderna mRNA-1273 vaccine (n=2).

Sample treatment or condition, as interpreted from the label and publication: approximately 11-day PBMC culture with coronavirus spike peptide pools or control peptides (ViraFEST assay). The ViraFEST assay was used in the study, in which antigen-specific T cells were expanded with peptide pools and expanded clonotypes were subsequently identified by TCR sequencing. The positive SARS-CoV-2 PCR tests of the convalescent patients were dated from March to December 2020, before the Alpha, Beta and Delta variants emerged in the United States. PBMCs were cultured at around 2 million per well in IMDM supplemented with around 5% human AB serum and around 10 IU/ml IL-2, with around 10 ug/ml peptide pools added. Half of the culture medium was replaced with fresh IL-2-containing medium on days 3 and 7. Once the cells had been in culture for less than 12 days, the EasySep CD4+ T cell isolation kit was used to isolate CD4+ T cells by negative selection. PBMCs were separated from whole blood using Ficoll-Paque Plus gradient centrifugation and then either used fresh or cryopreserved at -140C. Each culture condition was generally run in triplicate wells.

Including cysteine and phenylalanine, the CDR3 has 14 amino acids. Just the 42-base CDR3 DNA is kept, in frame starting at base 1. V is cut by 0 bases and J by 5 bases, and the space between the germline ends is 10 bases. In the germline V gene, CDR1 corresponds to SGHDN and CDR2 to FVKESK. The study at large found these results: An increase in the median number of SARS-CoV-2-reactive clonotypes from approximately 23 after infection to a few dozen after vaccination was observed, but the change was not found to be significant. Relatively few convalescent patients were included in the study, and early timepoints after natural infection were not analyzed. Of the vaccine-specific clones in convalescent patients, 304 of 307, or nearly all, reacted only to SARS-CoV-2 spike and did not cross-react with common cold coronaviruses. Among the post-vaccine SARS-CoV-2-reactive clones in convalescent patients, a median about 89% showed up only after vaccination, which suggests vaccine-specific priming.

The library came from PCR. DNA from cultured CD4+ T cells was subjected to TCR sequencing with the Oncomine TCR Beta short-read assay at the Johns Hopkins FTIC core. The QIAamp micro DNA kit was used to extract genomic DNA from the cultured CD4+ T cells. Oncomine TCR Beta libraries made from cultured CD4+ T cells were pooled using unique dual indexes and sequenced on an Illumina iSeq 100. As for the authors' bioinformatics: Non-productive sequences were removed, and CDR3s that did not start with C, did not end with F or W, or were shorter than 7 amino acids were discarded. The MANAFEST web application was used to identify antigen-specific clonotypes by comparing peptide-stimulated wells against reference wells and other culture wells. An FDR below 0.05, an odds ratio above 5, and a productive frequency above 0.1% in at least two of three replicate wells were required for clones to be considered positive. Clonotypes that were significantly expanded in both SARS-CoV-2 spike wells and at least one common cold coronavirus spike condition were defined as cross-reactive. Using R version 3.6.1, CDR3 homology was evaluated through Levenshtein distances (stringdist) along with unrooted phylogenetic trees (ape). TCRdb reprocessed the public reads (quality trimming at Q25 with fastp, clone calling with MiXCR) and kept in-frame beta chains. When rows share a CDR3 protein, they turn into one entry using the most common DNA and genes. The V and J calls and clone size are TCRdb's, not the authors'. Across this sample there are approximately 20,000 distinct CDR3 sequences, with roughly 23% seen only once. The ten largest clones take up almost 8% of the sample.

The sequence joins TRBV14 to TRBJ1-2; the D gene is perhaps TRBD1, from 6 matching bases. The TCR comes from a human donor with COVID-19. Specimen: cultured CD4+ T cells from blood. The DNA sequence is as follows: TGTGCCAGCAGCCAAGACAGGGGACGGTATGGCTACACCTTC. Its translation is CASSQDRGRYGYTF. Here the CDR3 is joined to the reference TRBV14 and TRBJ1-2 genes, and the full variable domain is: EAGVTQFPSHSVIEKGQTVTLRCDPISGHDNLYWYRRVMGKEIKFLLHFVKESKQDESGMPNNRFLAERTGGTYSTLKVQPAELEDSGVYFCASSQDRGRYGYTFGSGTRLTVV.